One and the same sample provided the 30 T cell receptor beta chains below, sequenced in a study of blood T cell repertoires in COVID-19. Clones were read by immunoSEQ multiplex PCR, and TCRdb kept only the in-frame ones, dropping some. The table lists some 83,000 clones, 81% of them singletons. Material: peripheral blood. The receptors originated from a man older than 75 with acute or convalescent COVID-19.

The chain couples TRBV4-1 to TRBJ2-1; 9 nucleotides agree with TRBD2. V lost 4 bases to trimming and J lost 4 bases; unmatched junction nucleotides: 8. Germline V CDR1 and CDR2: MGHRA, YSYEKL. The CDR3 covers 16 residues. The CDR3 protein is CASSRILAGPYNEQFF. The CDR3 DNA follows: TGCGCCAGCAGCCGGATACTAGCGGGTCCTTACAATGAGCAGTTCTTC.

J is TRBJ1-3 and V is TRBV4-1; 8 bases align to TRBD1. V lost 1 base and J lost 5; bases outside the gene matches: 7. CDR3 length: 16 amino acids. Germline V lookup: CDR1 MGHRA, CDR2 YSYEKL. CDR3 sequence (DNA): TGCGCCAGCAGCCAAGGGGAGACAGGGGTTAGAAACACCATATATTTT. Translating gives CASSQGETGVRNTIYF.

The chain employs TRBV27 and TRBJ1-1; no clear D. V was pared by 4 bases and J by 8 bases, with 14 bases between. This CDR3 region has 13 residues. CDR1 is MNHEY, CDR2 SMNVEV, per germline (reference sequence). This chain's CDR3 is CASSSVSRNEAFF. The CDR3 DNA follows: TGTGCCAGCAGTTCAGTTTCCAGAAACGAAGCTTTCTTT.

This rearrangement joins TRBV24-1 to TRBJ2-2, with D uncertain. The germline gives CDR1 KGHDR, CDR2 SFDVKD. The CDR3 contains 17 residues. The V end lost 5 bases, the J end lost 2 bases, and 17 bases lay between the germline ends. The CDR3 region has the DNA TGTGCCACCAGTGCCTCAGCGTTAGGAGTTAACACCGGGGAGCTGTTTTTT. Translation: CATSASALGVNTGELFF.

The V and J genes are TRBV7-8 and TRBJ2-2; the match to TRBD1 covers 7 bases. Per germline, CDR1 SGHVS and CDR2 FQNEAQ. Trimming took 6 bases from V and 0 from J; bases not matched to a gene: 4. The CDR3 has 15 amino acids. The CDR3 region has the DNA TGTGCCAGCAGGAGGGACAGCTCGAACACCGGGGAGCTGTTTTTT. It yields the protein CASRRDSSNTGELFF. Drawing the rest from reference TRBV7-8 and TRBJ2-2, the complete variable domain is GAGVSQSPRYKVAKRGQDVALRCDPISGHVSLFWYQQALGQGPEFLTYFQNEAQLDKSGLPSDRFFAERPEGSVSTLKIQRTQQEDSAVYLCASRRDSSNTGELFFGEGSRLTVL.

This clone occurred once. The rearrangement links TRBV9 to TRBJ2-1, with 15 bases aligning to TRBD2. The germline gives CDR1 SGDLS, CDR2 YYNGEE. With 4 bases clipped from V and 9 bases from J, the junction kept 8 bases outside the gene matches. The CDR3 runs to 16 residues. As DNA, the CDR3 is TGTGCCAGCAGCTTCCGGACTAGCGGGAGGGCCCCTGAGCAGTTCTTC. Protein sequence: CASSFRTSGRAPEQFF.

The V call is TRBV7-9, the J call TRBJ2-7; 10 positions match TRBD1. J gave up 5 bases and V 5 bases, and 6 bases lay outside the gene matches. CDR1 is SEHNR, CDR2 FQNEAQ, per germline (reference sequence). This CDR3 region has 14 residues. The CDR3 DNA is TGTGCCAGCAGCCCCGGGACAGGGGTCCACGAGCAGTACTTC. The encoded protein is CASSPGTGVHEQYF. The entire variable domain, with the rest obtained from reference TRBV7-9 and TRBJ2-7, is as follows: DTGVSQNPRHKITKRGQNVTFRCDPISEHNRLYWYRQTLGQGPEFLTYFQNEAQLEKSRLLSDRFSAERPKGSFSTLEIQRTEQGDSAMYLCASSPGTGVHEQYFGPGTRLTVT.

This clone was seen once. The chain recombines TRBV27 with TRBJ2-5; D perhaps matches TRBD2 (5 bases). CDR3 length: 13 amino acids. Germline-derived CDR1 and CDR2 are MNHEY and SMNVEV (reference sequence). V was cut by 4 bases and J by 5 bases, with 11 bases left in between. CDR3 amino acids: CASSSGLAETQYF. CDR3 DNA sequence: TGTGCCAGCAGTTCCGGACTGGCGGAGACCCAGTACTTC.

This clone was found once. This chain links TRBV5-1 with TRBJ2-2; 8 bases are shared with TRBD1. With 4 bases clipped from V and 3 bases from J, the junction kept 5 bases outside the gene matches. CDR1 and CDR2 (germline): SGHRS, YFSETQ. CDR3 length equals 15 residues. CDR3 loop: CASSRSGGDTGELFF. The CDR3, as DNA: TGCGCCAGCAGCAGATCAGGGGGCGACACCGGGGAGCTGTTTTTT.

The V call is TRBV18, the J call TRBJ1-4; D is unclear. Trimming pared 6 bases from V and 0 bases from J, leaving 17 bases between. The CDR3 is 17 residues long. Germline CDR1 reads KGHSH; CDR2 reads LQKENI. CDR3 in amino acids: CASSRHSPFATNEKLFF. CDR3 coding DNA: TGTGCCAGCTCCCGGCACAGCCCCTTTGCAACTAATGAAAAACTGTTTTTT.

The chain links TRBV30 to TRBJ1-1; perhaps TRBD1 as D (6 bases). The CDR3 is made up of 15 amino acids. CDR1 GTSNPN and CDR2 SVGIG come from the germline V gene (reference sequence). With 2 bases removed from V and 5 bases from J, the gap between germline ends came to 18 bases. DNA of the CDR3: TGTGCCTGGAGTCTAACCTCCACAGGGAGTACTGAAGCTTTCTTT. Its protein is CAWSLTSTGSTEAFF.

The DNA of the CDR3 is TGTGCCAGCAGCCGACTCAGAGATTCACCCCTCCACTTT. Its protein is CASSRLRDSPLHF. The chain has TRBV14 and TRBJ1-6, with D unresolved. The CDR3 is 13 amino acids. The V gene's germline CDR1 is SGHDN and CDR2 FVKESK. The germline V and J ends were trimmed by 4 bases and 8 bases, with 9 bases remaining between them.

This sequence joins TRBV18 and TRBJ1-4; unclear D gene. CDR1 KGHSH and CDR2 LQKENI come from the germline V gene. The V end was cut by 6 bases, the J end by 5 bases, with 10 bases between. The CDR3 extends over 13 amino acids. The CDR3 coding sequence is TGTGCCAGCTCTTTGTACACGAATGAAAAACTGTTTTTT. The encoded protein is CASSLYTNEKLFF.

A few counts support this clone. The rearrangement links TRBV5-5 to TRBJ1-2; unclear D gene. CDR1 and CDR2 (germline): SGHKS, YYEKEE (reference sequence). The V and J ends lost 4 bases and 1 base respectively, with 8 bases between them. The CDR3 spans 13 residues. The CDR3 spells CASSGLFNYGYTF. The CDR3 DNA reads TGTGCCAGCAGCGGACTCTTTAACTATGGCTACACCTTC. Filled out from reference TRBV5-5 and TRBJ1-2, the complete variable domain reads DAGVTQSPTHLIKTRGQQVTLRCSPISGHKSVSWYQQVLGQGPQFIFQYYEKEERGRGNFPDRFSARQFPNYSSELNVNALLLGDSALYLCASSGLFNYGYTFGSGTRLTVV.

The CDR3 bases are TGTGCCAGCAGTCCCAGGACAGGGGGCGATCAGCCCCAGCATTTT. Its protein is CASSPRTGGDQPQHF. The chain is built from TRBV27 and TRBJ1-5; 11 bases fit TRBD1. CDR1 and CDR2 (germline): MNHEY, SMNVEV (reference sequence). The CDR3 runs 15 residues. V shed 5 bases, J shed 5 bases, and the junction held 5 bases outside the gene matches.

The J gene is TRBJ2-7, the V gene TRBV18; D is uncertain. V dropped 2 bases and J dropped 5 bases, with 10 bases sitting between them. CDR1 is KGHSH and CDR2 is LQKENI in the germline V gene. This CDR3 comprises 13 residues. This CDR3 reads CASSPNTNNEQYF. CDR3 nucleotides: TGTGCCAGCTCACCAAACACAAACAACGAGCAGTACTTC.

The genes are TRBV2 and TRBJ2-2; 11 positions match TRBD2. V gave up 5 bases and J gave up 7 bases; unmatched junction bases: 9. CDR1 is SNHLY and CDR2 is FYNNEI in the germline V gene. CDR3 length equals 16 residues. The CDR3 sequence: CASSLAGGPAGGELFF. CDR3 nucleotides: TGTGCCAGCAGTTTAGCGGGAGGGCCCGCCGGCGGGGAGCTGTTTTTT.

The chain uses TRBV6-5 and TRBJ1-2, with D perhaps TRBD1 (5 bases). Germline CDR1 MNHEY, CDR2 SVGAGI. V lost 8 bases to trimming and J lost 7 bases, with 20 bases between them. The CDR3 is made up of 14 amino acids. The chain's CDR3 is CASRPNNRGSGYTF. CDR3 in DNA: TGTGCCAGCCGACCAAACAATAGGGGTAGTGGCTACACCTTC.

The J gene is TRBJ1-6, the V gene TRBV5-1, with a tentative D call TRBD1 (6 bases). Germline V gene sequence: CDR1 SGHRS, CDR2 YFSETQ. Trimming removed 4 bases at V and 7 bases at J, with 15 bases between. CDR3 length equals 15 residues. The CDR3 sequence is CASSPADSKNSPLHF. In nucleotides, the CDR3 is TGCGCCAGCAGCCCCGCGGACAGCAAGAATTCACCCCTCCACTTT.

The chain is built from TRBV7-9 and TRBJ2-7; weak D call: TRBD2 (6 bases). The germline gives CDR1 SEHNR, CDR2 FQNEAQ (reference sequence). V dropped 5 bases and J dropped 2 bases, with 16 bases sitting between them. This CDR3 is built from 15 residues. DNA of the CDR3: TGTGCCAGCAGCCAGACGGGGGTTGGGGCCTACGAGCAGTACTTC. Protein sequence: CASSQTGVGAYEQYF.

V is TRBV7-6 and J is TRBJ2-1, with 11 nucleotides matching TRBD2. Germline values: CDR1 SGHVS, CDR2 FNYEAQ. V lost 5 bases to trimming and J lost 13 bases; unmatched junction nucleotides: 13. This CDR3 is 15 amino acids long. As DNA, the CDR3 is TGTGCCAGCAGCCCTACTAGCGGGGGACCTCTTTCCCAGTTCTTC. This encodes CASSPTSGGPLSQFF.

V is TRBV7-9 and J is TRBJ1-1; a weak D match, TRBD1 (5 bases). The CDR3 spans 12 residues. V was clipped by 7 bases and J by 5 bases, with 11 bases between them. Germline V CDR1 and CDR2: SEHNR, FQNEAQ (reference sequence). CDR3 nucleotide sequence: TGTGCCAGCAAAGGCGGGGGAACTGAAGCTTTCTTT. It encodes CASKGGGTEAFF.

The rearrangement uses TRBV11-2 and TRBJ2-7, with 9 bases lining up with TRBD2. The CDR3 contains 17 residues. V gave up 3 bases and J gave up 3 bases; unmatched junction bases: 12. Germline CDR1 SGHAT, CDR2 FQNNGV. CDR3 in DNA: TGTGCCAGCAGCTTGCGTCTACGGTCTAGCGGGATCTACGAGCAGTACTTC. It yields the protein CASSLRLRSSGIYEQYF. Complete variable domain (other parts from reference TRBV11-2 and TRBJ2-7): EAGVAQSPRYKIIEKRQSVAFWCNPISGHATLYWYQQILGQGPKLLIQFQNNGVVDDSQLPKDRFSAERLKGVDSTLKIQPAKLEDSAVYLCASSLRLRSSGIYEQYFGPGTRLTVT.

This chain joins TRBV18 and TRBJ1-5, with a possible D match to TRBD1 (6 bases). There are 14 residues in the CDR3. V shed 2 bases and J shed 1 base, with 6 bases lying between them. Per the germline V gene, CDR1 is KGHSH and CDR2 is LQKENI. For the CDR3, the DNA is TGTGCCAGCTCACCAGACAGGAGCAATCAGCCCCAGCATTTT. Protein: CASSPDRSNQPQHF.

A single count supports this clone. The chain links TRBV19 to TRBJ2-7; no clear D gene. Germline V gene sequence: CDR1 LNHDA, CDR2 SQIVND (reference sequence). Trimming removed 9 bases at V and 4 bases at J, with 19 bases between. The CDR3 contains 14 residues. For the CDR3, the DNA is TGTGCCAGCTCCCGCAAAGGCCCCGGGTACGAGCAGTACTTC. This gives the protein CASSRKGPGYEQYF. Drawing the rest from reference TRBV19 and TRBJ2-7, the complete variable domain is DGGITQSPKYLFRKEGQNVTLSCEQNLNHDAMYWYRQDPGQGLRLIYYSQIVNDFQKGDIAEGYSVSREKKESFPLTVTSAQKNPTAFYLCASSRKGPGYEQYFGPGTRLTVT.

The V call is TRBV27, the J call TRBJ2-1; TRBD2 matches at 8 bases. The length of the CDR3 is 18 residues. Germline CDR1 is MNHEY and CDR2 is SMNVEV (reference sequence). The ends lost 3 bases at V and 0 bases at J; junction bases unmatched: 10. Here the CDR3 reads CASSLIVTSASSYNEQFF. In DNA form, the CDR3 reads TGTGCCAGCAGTTTGATCGTGACTAGCGCTAGCTCCTACAATGAGCAGTTCTTC.

The chain links TRBV29-1 to TRBJ2-3, with D possibly TRBD1 on 6 matching bases. CDR1 is SQVTM, CDR2 ANQGSEA, per germline. This CDR3 comprises 13 residues. The V and J ends lost 7 bases and 3 bases respectively, with 14 bases between them. DNA of the CDR3: TGCAGCGCCACAGGGTCAGGGACAGATACGCAGTATTTT. It yields the protein CSATGSGTDTQYF.

The rearrangement uses TRBV4-3 and TRBJ1-4; 7 nucleotides line up with TRBD1. The CDR3 sequence is 15 residues long. Germline lookup yields CDR1 LGHNA and CDR2 YSLEER. The ends lost 1 base at V and 4 bases at J; junction bases unmatched: 3. CDR3 DNA sequence: TGCGCCAGCAGCCAAGCAGGGGGACTTAATGAAAAACTGTTTTTT. As protein: CASSQAGGLNEKLFF.

The J gene is TRBJ1-2, the V gene TRBV2, with D unresolved. V was shortened by 8 bases and J by 5 bases, with 9 bases between the two germline ends. Germline V gene sequence: CDR1 SNHLY, CDR2 FYNNEI. This CDR3 is 11 amino acids long. The CDR3 sequence: CASSRVYGYTF. For the CDR3, the DNA is TGTGCCAGCTCGAGGGTATATGGCTACACCTTC.

The rearrangement joins TRBV20-1 to TRBJ2-1; TRBD2 might be the D (6 bases). Trimming removed 3 bases at V and 3 bases at J, with 15 bases between. The CDR3 runs to 15 residues. Germline V gene data show CDR1 as DFQATT and CDR2 as SNEGSKA (reference sequence). DNA of the CDR3: TGCAGTGCTAGTGGAGGTAGCGGAGACTACAATGAGCAGTTCTTC. Encoded protein: CSASGGSGDYNEQFF.